Listed below are T cell receptor beta chains from one sample, sequenced in a study of blood T cells in healthy people across ages. TCRdb reprocessed the 5' RACE reads via MiXCR and lists one record per CDR3 protein. Counted here are about 1,800,000 distinct CDR3 sequences, 28% occurring once; the ten biggest clones make up around 7.7%. Material for sequencing was blood. The source is a woman aged 25 to 39 in good health. CDR3s include the opening cysteine and the closing phenylalanine or tryptophan. The order of the fields is V gene, J gene, clone size, D gene, CDR3 DNA, CDR3 protein. A D gene is named only where the DNA matches it firmly. The size of a clone is reported for some rows only, either as once, few or many, or as a class for expanded clones.

TRBV20-1	TRBJ1-2	NA	NA	TGCAGTGCTAGAGACAGGGGTGGCTACACCTTC	CSARDRGGYTF
TRBV5-1	TRBJ2-1	many	TRBD2	TGTGCCAGCAGCTCTAGCGGGGGGGCCTCCTACAATGAGCAGTTCTTC	CASSSSGGASYNEQFF
TRBV5-1	TRBJ2-3	many	TRBD2	TGCGCCAGCAGCTTGGGACTAGCGGAGAGCACAGATACGCAGTATTTT	CASSLGLAESTDTQYF
TRBV20-1	TRBJ2-1	few	NA	TGCAGTGCTCGGGGGACCTCCTCCTACAATGAGCAGTTCTTC	CSARGTSSYNEQFF
TRBV5-1	TRBJ2-5	NA	NA	TGCGCCAGCAGCCCGTGGGTTAGTGGGGAGACCCAGTACTTC	CASSPWVSGETQYF
TRBV6-2/TRBV6-3	TRBJ2-1	NA	TRBD2	TGTGCCAGCAGTTACCCAACTAGCGGGGCGAATGAGCAGTTCTTC	CASSYPTSGANEQFF
TRBV20-1	TRBJ2-5	few	TRBD2	TGCAGTGCTGGAGAGTACCCGGGACTAGCGGGAGGGCAAGAGACCCAGTACTTC	CSAGEYPGLAGGQETQYF
TRBV6-2/TRBV6-3	TRBJ2-7	many	NA	TGTGCCAGCAGTTACCCTCGTCGGGACTCCTCCTACGAGCAGTACTTC	CASSYPRRDSSYEQYF
TRBV5-1	TRBJ1-2	once	TRBD1	TGCGCCAGCAAGAGGGACAGTGCTAACTATGGCTACACCTTC	CASKRDSANYGYTF
TRBV28	TRBJ2-7	few	NA	TGTGCCAGCAGTCCAATGGACGGTAAGACCGAGCTCTACGAGCAGTACTTC	CASSPMDGKTELYEQYF
TRBV28	TRBJ2-3	few	NA	TGTGCCAGCAGTCCTTACCGGCACTTACCACGAAATACGCAGTATTTT	CASSPYRHLPRNTQYF
TRBV6-5	TRBJ2-1	NA	NA	TGTGCCAGCAGTTATAGCGGTACGCAGTTCTTC	CASSYSGTQFF
TRBV4-1	TRBJ2-4	NA	NA	TGCGCCAGCAGCCAACCCCTAGCCCAAAACATTCAGTGCTTC	CASSQPLAQNIQCF
TRBV20-1	TRBJ2-1	few	NA	TGCAGTGCTAGACCGTGGACGGAGGTTAATGAGCAGTTCTTC	CSARPWTEVNEQFF
TRBV10-3	TRBJ2-1	few	TRBD2	TGTGCCATCAGTGAATTCCAGACTAGCGGGGGAGGGAGTGAGCAGTTCTTC	CAISEFQTSGGGSEQFF
TRBV27	TRBJ2-3	NA	NA	TGTGCCAGCAGTTCACCCTCCACAGATACGCGGTATTTT	CASSSPSTDTRYF
TRBV7-9	TRBJ2-7	many	TRBD1	TGTGCCAGCAGCGGGGGACAGGGGATCGACGAGCAGTACTTC	CASSGGQGIDEQYF